Reported below is one T cell receptor beta chain. The data are from a study of shared clonotypes between healthy human individuals. Unmatched junction bases numbered 7, after V lost 5 bases and J lost 4 bases. This CDR3 region has 15 residues. Per germline, CDR1 SGHDT and CDR2 YYEEEE. This table comes from immunoSEQ multiplex PCR, and its TCRdb copy is limited to in-frame clones, with some not included. The sample yields about 2 million clones, over 85% seen once. This sequence originates from a young man in good health. Input material: naive CD4+ T cells sorted from blood. The subset is: CD45RA+ positively selected. The chain links TRBV5-6 to TRBJ2-2, with 8 bases fitting TRBD2. CDR3 protein: CASSPGTRGTGELFF. For the CDR3, the DNA is TGTGCCAGCAGTCCGGGGACTAGAGGCACCGGGGAGCTGTTTTTT. The whole variable domain, filled in from reference TRBV5-6 and TRBJ2-2, reads DAGVTQSPTHLIKTRGQQVTLRCSPKSGHDTVSWYQQALGQGPQFIFQYYEEEERQRGNFPDRFSGHQFPNYSSELNVNALLLGDSALYLCASSPGTRGTGELFFGEGSRLTVL.